The rows below give T cell receptor beta chains drawn from one sample of a study of liver allograft versus peripheral blood T cells. Using its own MiXCR run on the reads, TCRdb lists one record per CDR3 protein. The sample yields 4,000 to 6,000 distinct CDR3 sequences, less than 20% seen once. The source of these receptors is a human patient who had a liver transplant. Some T cells may arise from the graft donor. CDR3s include the opening cysteine and the closing phenylalanine or tryptophan. Fields, in order: J gene, V gene, D gene, CDR3 protein. The D gene is left open where the match is weak.

J gene: TRBJ2-1
V gene: TRBV11-2
D gene: TRBD2
CDR3 protein: CASSLESGRPGNEQFF

J gene: TRBJ1-1
V gene: TRBV6-5
D gene: -
CDR3 protein: CASSYSGSAEAFF

J gene: TRBJ1-1
V gene: TRBV30
D gene: -
CDR3 protein: CAWSPGTHNTEAFF

J gene: TRBJ1-3
V gene: TRBV9
D gene: -
CDR3 protein: CASSPRPGEVGNTIYF

J gene: TRBJ2-2
V gene: TRBV27
D gene: TRBD1
CDR3 protein: CASSPGTGKNTGELFF

J gene: TRBJ2-7
V gene: TRBV27
D gene: TRBD2
CDR3 protein: CASSWEGYEQYF

J gene: TRBJ2-3
V gene: TRBV12-3/TRBV12-4
D gene: TRBD2
CDR3 protein: CASSPPSLAALTDTQYF

J gene: TRBJ2-7
V gene: TRBV27
D gene: -
CDR3 protein: CASSYGDLYEQYF

J gene: TRBJ2-5
V gene: TRBV20-1
D gene: TRBD2
CDR3 protein: CSANLPTSGVQETQYF

J gene: TRBJ2-1
V gene: TRBV24-1
D gene: TRBD2
CDR3 protein: CATSDTLAGAYNEQFF

J gene: TRBJ2-7
V gene: TRBV19
D gene: TRBD2
CDR3 protein: CASSIVAGTYEQYF

J gene: TRBJ2-7
V gene: TRBV11-2
D gene: -
CDR3 protein: CASSSRRGGYEQYF

J gene: TRBJ2-7
V gene: TRBV6-5
D gene: TRBD1
CDR3 protein: CASSYKTGVPYEQYF

J gene: TRBJ1-1
V gene: TRBV15
D gene: -
CDR3 protein: CATSRDLRGLNTEAFF

J gene: TRBJ1-5
V gene: TRBV7-2
D gene: TRBD1
CDR3 protein: CASSVGQGFNQPQHF

J gene: TRBJ2-7
V gene: TRBV6-5
D gene: TRBD2
CDR3 protein: CASSPGLHAYEQYF

J gene: TRBJ1-2
V gene: TRBV7-9
D gene: -
CDR3 protein: CASSFGSVAGYGYTF

J gene: TRBJ2-3
V gene: TRBV6-1
D gene: TRBD2
CDR3 protein: CASRQLAGSSTDTQYF

J gene: TRBJ1-1
V gene: TRBV19
D gene: -
CDR3 protein: CASSLTDPSNTEAFF

J gene: TRBJ2-6
V gene: TRBV5-5
D gene: -
CDR3 protein: CASSSQGPGANVLTF

J gene: TRBJ2-7
V gene: TRBV6-5
D gene: -
CDR3 protein: CASSSQGSYEQYF

J gene: TRBJ2-6
V gene: TRBV28
D gene: TRBD2
CDR3 protein: CASSLWGEGPGANVLTF

J gene: TRBJ1-1
V gene: TRBV19
D gene: -
CDR3 protein: CASSIPGVGTEAFF

J gene: TRBJ1-1
V gene: TRBV7-9
D gene: -
CDR3 protein: CASSPWDTGTTEAFF

J gene: TRBJ1-3
V gene: TRBV29-1
D gene: TRBD1
CDR3 protein: CSVDTGGGDTIYF

J gene: TRBJ1-2
V gene: TRBV28
D gene: -
CDR3 protein: CASSPAGTQTNYGYTF